The subject of this entry is one T cell receptor beta chain. This CDR3 region has 18 residues. Germline assignment: CDR1 SGHRS and CDR2 YFSETQ. Trimming took off 6 bases at V and 3 bases at J, with 22 bases between the two ends. These data originate in a study of shared T cell receptors in the human thymus. TCRdb's table, derived via immunoSEQ multiplex PCR, lists solely in-frame clones and lacks some. The sample yields hundreds of thousands of clones, around 87% seen once. The data were also submitted as part of a second study, on human thymus T cells. In that study: From resections taken during corrective heart surgery, the thymus tissue was obtained. Across thymic and blood repertoires, the usage of V and J genes appeared to be biased. The related literature has documented a marked overlap of thymic repertoires among unrelated individuals.

The V gene is TRBV5-1, the J gene TRBJ1-6; maybe TRBD1 (6 bases). Sample: thymocytes. The source is a boy younger than two with a congenital heart defect. CDR3 DNA: TGCGCCAGCATATATTATGGGCAGTCGGGACACTATAATTCACCCCTCCACTTT. It is translated as CASIYYGQSGHYNSPLHF.